Here is one T cell receptor (beta chain) with its context. This clonotype was found a few times. Its antigen is currently not known. No quality values exist for individual bases; no much larger clone is one base distant. The time point label of this sample denotes: healthy volunteer bleed at 6 weeks. Total RNA was extracted from unfractionated whole blood that had been collected in Tempus Blood RNA tubes. A handful of healthy volunteers acted as controls for TCR sequencing and had blood drawn at day 0, 2 weeks and 6 weeks. V lost 10 bases and J lost 0 bases; the stretch between them is 22 bases long. According to the germline V gene, CDR1 reads MNHEY and CDR2 reads SVGEGT. Including cysteine and phenylalanine, the CDR3 has 17 amino acids. The kept DNA is CDR3 alone, 51 bases in frame from the first base. The data are from a study of human T cells and chemical hapten exposure (dated by TCRdb to the early 2020s). For context, the study as a whole: The libraries were sequenced as a pool, and the TCR yield per sample differed mostly because of small variations in library volumes within the pool. From each blood RNA sample, both TCR alpha and TCR beta chains were sequenced. This study followed changes in the peripheral blood TCR repertoire in vivo during primary and secondary sensitization of alopecia patients to the hapten diphenylcyclopropenone (DPC).

Receptor amplification or capture employed RACE. Sequencing used a NextSeq 500. Library preparation attached unique molecular identifiers to individual cDNA molecules for quantitative, reproducible TCR counting. Under the source paper's analysis protocol: The median number of TCRs per sample was approximately 98,000, ranging from roughly 20,000 to 700,000. V, J and CDR3 annotation of the TCR reads was carried out using the Decombinator software suite. To make PS versus PT1 abundance plots, every sample was subsampled to the same number of TCRs (28,000). TCRs were defined as expanded if absent before sensitization and observed at least eight times at the 2-week time point. TCRdb itself trimmed the public reads at Q25 with fastp, ran MiXCR and retained productive beta chains. Records with the same CDR3 protein are collapsed into one entry carrying the most frequent genes and DNA. For this entry, the V and J calls and clone size follow TCRdb and not the study's own pipeline. The sample includes 65,000 to 80,000 distinct CDR3 sequences, with over 7% observed a single time. Of the sample, 1.5% falls within the top ten clones.

Findings and caveats that apply to the study as a whole: Repeated subsampling changed both the strength of the expansion versus patch-test correlation and the threshold at which the correlation became significant. The number of TCRs above 1 in 1000 frequency did not change with DPC sensitization; there was no evidence of global repertoire structure alterations.

Material for sequencing was whole blood. The sequence joins TRBV6-2 or TRBV6-3 to TRBJ1-5; the D gene cannot be resolved reliably. This clonotype originated in a male donor in good health. Some clones in this sample may be carry-over from other donors' samples. In nucleotides, the sequence is TGTGCCACCTTTGGGGAAGATGCTCTTGATAGCAATCAGCCCCAGCATTTT. The encoded protein is CATFGEDALDSNQPQHF.